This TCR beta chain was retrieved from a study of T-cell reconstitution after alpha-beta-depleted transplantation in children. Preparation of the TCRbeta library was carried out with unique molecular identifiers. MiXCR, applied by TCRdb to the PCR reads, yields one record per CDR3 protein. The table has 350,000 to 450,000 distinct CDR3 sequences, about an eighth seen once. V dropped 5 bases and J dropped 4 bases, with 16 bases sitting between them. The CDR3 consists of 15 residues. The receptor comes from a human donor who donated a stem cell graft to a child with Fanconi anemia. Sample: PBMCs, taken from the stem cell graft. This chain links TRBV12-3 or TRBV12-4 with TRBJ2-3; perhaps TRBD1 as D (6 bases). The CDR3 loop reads CASSPAGATADTQYF. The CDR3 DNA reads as TGTGCCAGCAGTCCAGCAGGGGCCACCGCAGATACGCAGTATTTT.